Given below is one TCR beta chain in context. Its antigen is not known. There are 16 residues in the CDR3. The germline CDR1 and CDR2 sequences are SEHNR and FQNEAQ (reference sequence). V shed 3 bases and J 7 bases; nucleotides not matched to a gene: 10. The source of the sample is a study of cytomegalovirus exposure and HLA in healthy donors. Notes on the study in general: According to an earlier analysis, most TCR beta V segments yielded productive rearrangements about 87% or about 30% of the time.

The study ran its PCR with 60 Vbeta and 13 Jbeta primers. Clones were sequenced by immunoSEQ multiplex PCR, and TCRdb holds only the in-frame ones, with some missing. The sample consists of roughly 190,000 clones, approximately 80% of them appearing once. The source material was PBMCs. The chain recombines TRBV7-9 with TRBJ1-4, with 8 nucleotides matching TRBD1. The receptor was derived from a female donor in good health and CMV-seronegative. For the CDR3, the DNA is TGTGCCAGCAGCTTCGTCGTACAGGGGGGGGCTGAAAAACTGTTTTTT. This sequence encodes CASSFVVQGGAEKLFF.